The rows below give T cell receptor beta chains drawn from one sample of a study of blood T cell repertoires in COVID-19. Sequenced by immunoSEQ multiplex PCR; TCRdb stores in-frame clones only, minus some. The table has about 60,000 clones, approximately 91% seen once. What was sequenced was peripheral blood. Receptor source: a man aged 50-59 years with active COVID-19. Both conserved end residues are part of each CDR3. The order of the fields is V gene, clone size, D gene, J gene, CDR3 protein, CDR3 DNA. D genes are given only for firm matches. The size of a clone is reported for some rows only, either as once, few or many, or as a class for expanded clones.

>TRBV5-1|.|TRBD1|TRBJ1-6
CASSLLSGQGNSPLHF
TGCGCCAGCAGCTTGTTATCGGGACAGGGTAATTCACCCCTCCACTTT
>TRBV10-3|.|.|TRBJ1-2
CAISGTNYGYTF
TGTGCCATCAGTGGGACAAACTATGGCTACACCTTC
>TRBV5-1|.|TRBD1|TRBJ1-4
CASSLEGAREKLFF
TGCGCCAGCAGCTTGGAGGGGGCTAGAGAAAAACTGTTTTTT
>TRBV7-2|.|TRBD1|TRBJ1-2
CASSYRAGDSPYGYTF
TGTGCCAGCAGCTATAGGGCTGGGGACAGTCCCTATGGCTACACCTTC
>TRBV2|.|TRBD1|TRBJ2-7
CASKGQGYEQYF
TGTGCCAGCAAGGGACAGGGGTACGAGCAGTACTTC
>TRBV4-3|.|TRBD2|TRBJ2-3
CASSQDWLAGGRYTQYF
TGCGCCAGCAGCCAAGATTGGCTAGCGGGGGGGAGGTATACGCAGTATTTT
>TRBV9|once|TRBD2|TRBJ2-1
CASSVAVRTSGGKNEQFF
TGTGCCAGCAGCGTAGCTGTCCGCACTAGCGGGGGGAAGAATGAGCAGTTCTTC
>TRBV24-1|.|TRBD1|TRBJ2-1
CATSETGTGSYNEQFF
TGTGCCACCAGTGAGACCGGGACAGGCTCCTACAATGAGCAGTTCTTC
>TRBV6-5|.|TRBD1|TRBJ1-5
CASNSVLGGYQPQHF
TGTGCCAGCAACTCCGTTTTAGGGGGCTATCAGCCCCAGCATTTT
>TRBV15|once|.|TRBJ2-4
CATSRGGDIQYF
TGTGCCACCAGCAGAGGGGGGGACATTCAGTACTTC
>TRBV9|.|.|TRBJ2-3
CASSVDLFQDTQYF
TGTGCCAGCAGCGTAGACCTGTTTCAGGATACGCAGTATTTT
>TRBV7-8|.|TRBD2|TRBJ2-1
CASSSLRGAGGEQFF
TGTGCCAGCAGCTCCCTCCGGGGGGCGGGGGGAGAGCAGTTCTTC
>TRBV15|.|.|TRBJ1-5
CATSREGRGDQPQHF
TGTGCCACCAGCAGAGAGGGCCGGGGGGATCAGCCCCAGCATTTT
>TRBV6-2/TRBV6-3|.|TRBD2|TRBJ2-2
CASSQVWRGGLANTGELFF
TGTGCCAGCAGTCAGGTCTGGCGGGGGGGCCTGGCGAACACCGGGGAGCTGTTTTTT